Sequencing of this T cell receptor (beta chain) was carried out in a study of T cells in Graves' hyperthyroidism and ophthalmopathy. Study-level findings and limits: Among clonotypes expanded in thyroid above 0.001, most were also found in blood.

The investigators amplified TCR beta CDR3 regions from RNA transcripts. During a first-round RT-PCR of the TCR CDR3, the HTBI primer set was used. MiXCR, applied by TCRdb to the multiplex PCR reads, yields one record per CDR3 protein. This sample has roughly 300,000 distinct CDR3 sequences, with around 20% found just once. It was considered stable Graves' hyperthyroidism when ophthalmopathy did not progress within 18 months. Exclusion criteria comprised uncontrolled infection, other autoimmune disease, pregnancy or lactation. Orbital computed tomography, thyroid ultrasound, serum thyroxine and TRAb, and clinical symptoms together informed the diagnoses. For this clonotype: What it binds is unknown. A much larger clone differs from this one at a single base, so this may be a read error.

The CDR3 has 13 residues. The ends were cut back, 3 bases at V and 10 bases at J, with 13 bases in the middle. CDR1 and CDR2 (germline): MNHNS, SASEGT. The receptor was isolated from a woman aged 45 to 65 with Graves' hyperthyroidism. Sequenced material: blood. V is TRBV6-1 and J is TRBJ2-1; D remains unclear. Here the CDR3 reads CASSEPEVYEQFF. The CDR3 coding sequence is TGTGCCAGCAGTGAGCCAGAAGTTTACGAGCAGTTCTTC.